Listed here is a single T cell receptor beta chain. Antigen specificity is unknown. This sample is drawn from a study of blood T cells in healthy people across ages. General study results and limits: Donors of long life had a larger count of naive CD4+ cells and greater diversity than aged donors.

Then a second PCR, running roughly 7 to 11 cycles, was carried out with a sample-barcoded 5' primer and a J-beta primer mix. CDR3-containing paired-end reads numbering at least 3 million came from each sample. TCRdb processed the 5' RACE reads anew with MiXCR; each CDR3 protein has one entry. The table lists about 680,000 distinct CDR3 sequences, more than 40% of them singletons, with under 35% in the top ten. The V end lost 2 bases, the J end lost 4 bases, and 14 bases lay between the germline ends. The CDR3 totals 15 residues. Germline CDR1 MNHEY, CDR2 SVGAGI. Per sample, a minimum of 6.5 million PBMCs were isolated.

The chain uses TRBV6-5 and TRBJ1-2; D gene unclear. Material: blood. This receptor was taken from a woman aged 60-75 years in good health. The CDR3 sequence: CASSYTRGVRYGYTF. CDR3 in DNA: TGTGCCAGCAGTTACACTCGGGGAGTCCGCTATGGCTACACCTTC.